The T cell receptor (beta chain) described here comes from a study of low-dose radiotherapy and immunotherapy resistance in tumors. Study at large: Oral aspirin at 300 mg was taken daily by patients for four cycles, beginning on cycle 1 day 1.

Indicated time point: after trial treatment. Specified treatment: LDRT plus nivolumab, ipilimumab, low-dose cyclophosphamide and aspirin (RACIN trial). Enrollment required an advanced solid tumor negative for tumor-infiltrating lymphocytes. This clonotype occurred many times. Germline V gene sequence: CDR1 SNHLY, CDR2 FYNNEI. V was shortened by 1 base and J by 4 bases, with 13 bases between the two germline ends. The CDR3 length is 15 residues. TRAV- and TRBV-specific primers primed first-strand cDNA, covering alpha and beta chains. TCRs were amplified for approximately 21 PCR cycles with a constant-region primer and V-primer adapter. TCRdb re-analysed the reads in MiXCR, keeping a single row per CDR3 protein. The sample has under 95,000 distinct CDR3 sequences; around a sixth are singletons.

The sample in question was PBMCs, obtained after low-dose radiotherapy plus immunotherapy. This clonotype was obtained from a male donor with prostate cancer. This chain joins TRBV2 and TRBJ1-1, with D perhaps matching TRBD1 (5 bases). In DNA, the CDR3 is TGTGCCAGCAGTGAAGTCGCAGGGAAGGTCACTGAAGCTTTCTTT. This codes for CASSEVAGKVTEAFF.